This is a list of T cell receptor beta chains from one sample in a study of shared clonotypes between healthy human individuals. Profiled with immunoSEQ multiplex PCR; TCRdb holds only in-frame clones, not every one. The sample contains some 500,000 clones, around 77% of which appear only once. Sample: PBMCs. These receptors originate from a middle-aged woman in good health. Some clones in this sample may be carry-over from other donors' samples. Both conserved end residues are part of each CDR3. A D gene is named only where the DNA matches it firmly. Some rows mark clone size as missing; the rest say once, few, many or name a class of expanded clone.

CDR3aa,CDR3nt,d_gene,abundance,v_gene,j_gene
CASSRTQSTDTQYF,TGTGCCAGCAGTCGGACGCAGAGCACAGATACGCAGTATTTT,.,many,TRBV2,TRBJ2-3
CASSGGTSGSYEQYF,TGTGCCAGCAGCGGTGGGACTAGCGGGAGTTACGAGCAGTACTTC,TRBD2,.,TRBV25-1,TRBJ2-7
CASRGWRGPYEQYF,TGTGCCAGCAGAGGGTGGAGGGGACCCTACGAGCAGTACTTC,.,.,TRBV2,TRBJ2-7
CASSLHRGTYNEQFF,TGCGCCAGCAGCCTCCATAGGGGAACCTACAATGAGCAGTTCTTC,.,.,TRBV4-3,TRBJ2-1
CASTNRGRRETQYF,TGTGCCAGCACAAACAGGGGGCGCCGTGAGACCCAGTACTTC,TRBD1,.,TRBV2,TRBJ2-5
CASSVAGNTEAFF,TGTGCCAGCAGCGTAGCTGGGAACACTGAAGCTTTCTTT,.,.,TRBV9,TRBJ1-1
CATGQPASNSPLHF,TGTGCCACCGGACAGCCGGCAAGTAATTCACCCCTCCACTTT,.,.,TRBV19,TRBJ1-6
CASSQVLQGANTEAFF,TGCGCCAGCAGCCAAGTTTTGCAGGGGGCGAACACTGAAGCTTTCTTT,TRBD1,.,TRBV4-3,TRBJ1-1
CASSLKLQNTEAFF,TGTGCCAGCAGCTTAAAATTGCAGAACACTGAAGCTTTCTTT,.,.,TRBV7-8,TRBJ1-1
CASRERPHEKLFF,TGTGCCAGCAGGGAACGGCCCCATGAAAAACTGTTTTTT,.,few,TRBV28,TRBJ1-4
CASSLPPGQGTYNEQFF,TGTGCCAGCAGTTTACCCCCGGGACAGGGGACCTACAATGAGCAGTTCTTC,TRBD1,once,TRBV28,TRBJ2-1
CASSPDRGREPQHF,TGTGCCAGCTCACCGGACAGGGGGAGGGAGCCCCAGCATTTT,TRBD1,once,TRBV18,TRBJ1-5
CSVEDRGGYGYTF,TGCAGCGTTGAGGACAGGGGGGGCTATGGCTACACCTTC,TRBD1,.,TRBV29-1,TRBJ1-2
CASSSRTGLSYEQYF,TGTGCCAGCAGCTCCAGGACAGGGCTCTCCTACGAGCAGTACTTC,TRBD1,.,TRBV7-2,TRBJ2-7
CASSFTPYTF,TGCGCCAGCAGCTTCACTCCGTACACCTTC,.,.,TRBV5-1,TRBJ1-2
CASSYSGYGYTF,TGTGCCAGCAGTTACTCAGGGTATGGCTACACCTTC,.,many,TRBV6-5,TRBJ1-2
CASSYGERNEQYF,TGTGCCAGCAGTTACGGGGAAAGGAACGAGCAGTACTTC,.,.,TRBV6-6,TRBJ2-7
CASRWEGPSYEQYF,TGTGCCAGCAGGTGGGAAGGCCCCTCCTACGAGCAGTACTTC,.,few,TRBV5-4,TRBJ2-7
CAWSALPRLAIYEQYF,TGTGCCTGGAGTGCCCTTCCGCGACTAGCGATCTACGAGCAGTACTTC,TRBD2,.,TRBV30,TRBJ2-7
CASSLGAGGNTGELFF,TGTGCCAGCAGCTTGGGAGCGGGAGGCAACACCGGGGAGCTGTTTTTT,TRBD2,.,TRBV11-2,TRBJ2-2